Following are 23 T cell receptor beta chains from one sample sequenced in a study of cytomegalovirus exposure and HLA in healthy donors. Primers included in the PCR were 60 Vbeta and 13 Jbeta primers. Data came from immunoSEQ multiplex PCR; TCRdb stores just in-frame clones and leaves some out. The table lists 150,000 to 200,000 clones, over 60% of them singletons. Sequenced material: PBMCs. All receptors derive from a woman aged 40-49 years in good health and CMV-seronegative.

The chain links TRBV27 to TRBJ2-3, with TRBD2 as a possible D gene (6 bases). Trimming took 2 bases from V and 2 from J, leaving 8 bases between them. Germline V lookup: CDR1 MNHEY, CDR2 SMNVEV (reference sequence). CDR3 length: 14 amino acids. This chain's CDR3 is CASSLRTTTDTQYF. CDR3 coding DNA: TGTGCCAGCAGTTTACGGACTACCACAGATACGCAGTATTTT.

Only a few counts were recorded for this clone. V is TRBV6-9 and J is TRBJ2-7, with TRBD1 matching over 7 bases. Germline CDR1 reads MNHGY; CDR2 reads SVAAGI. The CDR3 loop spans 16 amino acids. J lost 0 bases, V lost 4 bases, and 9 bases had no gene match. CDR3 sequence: CASSCSGGQPSYEQYV. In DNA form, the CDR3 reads TGTGCCAGCAGTTGCTCAGGGGGACAGCCCTCCTACGAGCAGTACGTC.

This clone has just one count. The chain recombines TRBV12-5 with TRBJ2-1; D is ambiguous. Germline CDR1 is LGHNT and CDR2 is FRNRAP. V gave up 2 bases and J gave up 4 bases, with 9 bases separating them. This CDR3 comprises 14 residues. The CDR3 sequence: CASGLYYVYNEQFF. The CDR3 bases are TGTGCTAGTGGTTTGTATTATGTATACAATGAGCAGTTCTTC.

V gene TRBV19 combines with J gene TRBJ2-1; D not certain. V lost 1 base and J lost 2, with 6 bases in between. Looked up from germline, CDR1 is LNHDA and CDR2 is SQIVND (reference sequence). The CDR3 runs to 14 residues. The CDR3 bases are TGTGCCAGTAGTATAGCGGCGGCCTACAATGAGCAGTTCTTC. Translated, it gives CASSIAAAYNEQFF.

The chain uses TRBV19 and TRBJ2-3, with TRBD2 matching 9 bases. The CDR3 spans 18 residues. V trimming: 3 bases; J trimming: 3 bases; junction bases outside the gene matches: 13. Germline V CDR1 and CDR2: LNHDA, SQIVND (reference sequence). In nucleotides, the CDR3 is TGTGCCAGTAGTATTTGGGGGGGCGGGAGGGCAAGTACAGATACGCAGTATTTT. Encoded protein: CASSIWGGGRASTDTQYF.

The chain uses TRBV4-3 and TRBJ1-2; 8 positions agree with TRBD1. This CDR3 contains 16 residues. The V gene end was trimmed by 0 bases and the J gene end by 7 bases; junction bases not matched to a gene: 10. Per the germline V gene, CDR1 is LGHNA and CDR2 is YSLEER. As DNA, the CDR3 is TGCGCCAGCAGCCAAGATTGGACAGGGAGTAGCAGTGGCTACACCTTC. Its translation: CASSQDWTGSSSGYTF.

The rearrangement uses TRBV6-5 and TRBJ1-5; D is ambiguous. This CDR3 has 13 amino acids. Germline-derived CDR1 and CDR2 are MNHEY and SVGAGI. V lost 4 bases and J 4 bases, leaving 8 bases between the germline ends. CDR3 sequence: CASSLSVNQPQHF. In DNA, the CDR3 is TGTGCCAGCAGTTTGTCGGTGAATCAGCCCCAGCATTTT.

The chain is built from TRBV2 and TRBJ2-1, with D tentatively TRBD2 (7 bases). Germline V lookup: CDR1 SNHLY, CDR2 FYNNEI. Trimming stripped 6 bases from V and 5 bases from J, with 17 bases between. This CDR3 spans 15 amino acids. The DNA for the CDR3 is TGTGCCAGCAGAAGGGGGGGAGGGGTCCACAATGAGCAGTTCTTC. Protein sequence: CASRRGGGVHNEQFF.

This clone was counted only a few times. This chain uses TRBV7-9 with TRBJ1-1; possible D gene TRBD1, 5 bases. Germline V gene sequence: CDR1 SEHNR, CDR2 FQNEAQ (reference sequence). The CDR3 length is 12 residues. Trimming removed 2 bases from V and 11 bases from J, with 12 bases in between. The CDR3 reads CASSLSGRVAFF. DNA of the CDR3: TGTGCCAGCAGCTTATCGGGCAGGGTTGCTTTCTTT.

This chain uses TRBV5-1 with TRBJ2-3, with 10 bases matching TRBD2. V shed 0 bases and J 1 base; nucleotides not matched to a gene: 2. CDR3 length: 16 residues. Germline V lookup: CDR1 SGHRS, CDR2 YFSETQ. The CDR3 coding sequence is TGCGCCAGCAGCTTGGCTAGCGGGAGCGGCACAGATACGCAGTATTTT. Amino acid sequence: CASSLASGSGTDTQYF.

The CDR3 is CASSPRSRKKLFF. CDR3 DNA: TGTGCCAGCAGTCCCCGGTCCCGAAAAAAACTGTTTTTT. The chain uses TRBV6-5 and TRBJ1-4, with D unclear. Germline CDR1 and CDR2: MNHEY and SVGAGI. V dropped 5 bases and J dropped 9 bases, with 13 bases sitting between them. This CDR3 spans 13 amino acids.

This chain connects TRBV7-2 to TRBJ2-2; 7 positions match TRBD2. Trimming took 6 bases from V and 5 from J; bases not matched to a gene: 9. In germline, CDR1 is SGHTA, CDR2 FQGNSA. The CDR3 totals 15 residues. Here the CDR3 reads CASRFASRGTGELFF. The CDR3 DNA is TGTGCCAGCAGGTTCGCTTCGCGGGGGACCGGGGAGCTGTTTTTT.

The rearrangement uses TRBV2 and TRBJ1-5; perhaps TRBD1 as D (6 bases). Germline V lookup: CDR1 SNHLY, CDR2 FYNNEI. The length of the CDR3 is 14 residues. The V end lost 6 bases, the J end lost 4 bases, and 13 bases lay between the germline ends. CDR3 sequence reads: CASSLWDTNQPQHF. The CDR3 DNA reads TGTGCCAGCAGCCTGTGGGACACAAATCAGCCCCAGCATTTT.

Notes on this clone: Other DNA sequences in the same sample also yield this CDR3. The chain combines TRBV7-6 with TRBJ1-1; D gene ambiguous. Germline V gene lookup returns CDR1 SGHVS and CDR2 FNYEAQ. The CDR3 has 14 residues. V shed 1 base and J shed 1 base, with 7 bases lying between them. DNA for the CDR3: TGTGCCAGCAGCTTAGGCGGGTCGAACACTGAAGCTTTCTTT. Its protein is CASSLGGSNTEAFF.

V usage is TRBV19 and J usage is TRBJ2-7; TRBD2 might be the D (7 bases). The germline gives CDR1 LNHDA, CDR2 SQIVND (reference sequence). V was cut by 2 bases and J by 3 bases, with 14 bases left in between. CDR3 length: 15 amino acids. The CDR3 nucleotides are TGTGCCAGTAGTATACTGGGGGGGGCCAACTACGAGCAGTACTTC. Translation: CASSILGGANYEQYF.

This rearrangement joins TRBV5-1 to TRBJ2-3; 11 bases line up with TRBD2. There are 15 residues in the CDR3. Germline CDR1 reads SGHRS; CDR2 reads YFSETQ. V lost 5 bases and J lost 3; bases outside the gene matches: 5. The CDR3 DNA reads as TGCGCCAGCAGGACCCTAGCGGGAGGTACAGATACGCAGTATTTT. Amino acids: CASRTLAGGTDTQYF.

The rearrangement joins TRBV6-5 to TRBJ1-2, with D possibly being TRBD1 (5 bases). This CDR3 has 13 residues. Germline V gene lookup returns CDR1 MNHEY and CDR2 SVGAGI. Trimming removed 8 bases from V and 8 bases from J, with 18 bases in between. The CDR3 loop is CASRTPGSGGYTF. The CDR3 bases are TGTGCCAGCCGGACACCTGGCAGTGGAGGCTACACCTTC.

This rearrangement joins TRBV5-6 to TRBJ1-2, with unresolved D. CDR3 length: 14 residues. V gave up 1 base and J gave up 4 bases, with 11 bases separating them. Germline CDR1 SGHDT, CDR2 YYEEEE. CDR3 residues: CASSLTLPSYGYTF. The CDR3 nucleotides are TGTGCCAGCAGCTTGACACTCCCTAGCTATGGCTACACCTTC.

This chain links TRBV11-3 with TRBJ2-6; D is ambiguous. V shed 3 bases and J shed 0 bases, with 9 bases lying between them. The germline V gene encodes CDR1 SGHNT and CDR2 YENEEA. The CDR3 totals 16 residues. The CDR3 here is CASSFEVLSGANVLTF. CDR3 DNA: TGTGCCAGCAGCTTCGAGGTTCTCTCTGGGGCCAACGTCCTGACTTTC.

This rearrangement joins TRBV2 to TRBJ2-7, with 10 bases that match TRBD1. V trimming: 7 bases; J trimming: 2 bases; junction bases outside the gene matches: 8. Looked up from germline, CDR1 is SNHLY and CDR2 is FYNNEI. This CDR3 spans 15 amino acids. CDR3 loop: CASNNRDRGAYEQYF. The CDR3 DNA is TGTGCCAGCAATAACCGGGACAGGGGAGCCTACGAGCAGTACTTC.

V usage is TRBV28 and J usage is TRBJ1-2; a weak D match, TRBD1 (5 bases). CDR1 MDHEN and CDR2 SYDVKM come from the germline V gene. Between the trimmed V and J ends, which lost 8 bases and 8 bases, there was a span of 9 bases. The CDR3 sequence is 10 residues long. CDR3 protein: CASWGNGYTF. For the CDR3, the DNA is TGTGCCAGCTGGGGCAACGGCTACACCTTC.

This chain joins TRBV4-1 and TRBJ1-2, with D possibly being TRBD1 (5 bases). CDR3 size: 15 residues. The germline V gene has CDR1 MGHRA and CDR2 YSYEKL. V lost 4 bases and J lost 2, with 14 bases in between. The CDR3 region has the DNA TGCGCCAGCAGCCGAGACGGGGGGTTGAACTATGGCTACACCTTC. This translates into CASSRDGGLNYGYTF.

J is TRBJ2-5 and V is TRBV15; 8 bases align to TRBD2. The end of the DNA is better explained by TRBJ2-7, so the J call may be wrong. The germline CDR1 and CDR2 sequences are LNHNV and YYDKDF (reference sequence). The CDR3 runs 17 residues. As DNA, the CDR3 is TGTGCCACCAGCAGAGAGGTAGCGGGACCTAGCTCCTACGAGCAGTACTTC. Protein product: CATSREVAGPSSYEQYF.